This TCR beta chain was sequenced in a study of human T cells and chemical hapten exposure. Points from the study as a whole: Significantly more large CDR3 similarity clusters arose among expanded TCRs than among controls.

A few counts support this clonotype. Its target is unknown. The germline gives CDR1 KGHDR, CDR2 SFDVKD. Trimming took off 7 bases at V and 5 bases at J, with 10 bases between the two ends. The CDR3 runs to 13 residues. In TCRdb, the RACE reads were re-called with MiXCR into one record per CDR3 protein. The repertoire consists of under 90,000 distinct CDR3 sequences, with around 8.8% occurring once and the leading ten covering about 3.5%. Sample time point: patch test 2, 6 weeks after DPC sensitization. Regarding treatment: therapeutic diphenylcyclopropenone sensitization with weekly scalp DPC. The sequence was collected from a woman aged 45-65 years with alopecia areata. Some clones in this sample may be carry-over from other donors' samples. The sample in question was whole blood, obtained in connection with sensitization to the hapten diphenylcyclopropenone (DPC). The chain employs TRBV24-1 and TRBJ2-2; D is perhaps TRBD1 (6 bases). CDR3 DNA sequence: TGTGCCACCAGCAGGGGATGGACCGGGGAGCTGTTTTTT. This gives the protein CATSRGWTGELFF.